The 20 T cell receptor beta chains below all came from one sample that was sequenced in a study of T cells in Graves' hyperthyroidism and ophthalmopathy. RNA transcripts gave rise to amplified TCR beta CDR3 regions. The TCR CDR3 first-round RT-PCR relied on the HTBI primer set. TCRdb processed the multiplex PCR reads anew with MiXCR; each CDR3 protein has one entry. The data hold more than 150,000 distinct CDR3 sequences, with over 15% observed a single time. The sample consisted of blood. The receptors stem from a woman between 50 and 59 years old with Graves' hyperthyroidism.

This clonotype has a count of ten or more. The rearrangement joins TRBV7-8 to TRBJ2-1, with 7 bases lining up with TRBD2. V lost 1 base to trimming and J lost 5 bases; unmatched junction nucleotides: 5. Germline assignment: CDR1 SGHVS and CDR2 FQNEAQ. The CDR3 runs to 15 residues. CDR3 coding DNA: TGTGCCAGCAGCTTAGAACCAGCGGGGAACAATGAGCAGTTCTTC. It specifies CASSLEPAGNNEQFF.

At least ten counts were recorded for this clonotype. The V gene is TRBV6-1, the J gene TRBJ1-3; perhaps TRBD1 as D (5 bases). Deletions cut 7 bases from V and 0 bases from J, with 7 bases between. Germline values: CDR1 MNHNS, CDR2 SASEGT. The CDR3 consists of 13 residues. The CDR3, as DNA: TGTGCCAGCAAGGACACCTCTGGAAACACCATATATTTT. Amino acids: CASKDTSGNTIYF.

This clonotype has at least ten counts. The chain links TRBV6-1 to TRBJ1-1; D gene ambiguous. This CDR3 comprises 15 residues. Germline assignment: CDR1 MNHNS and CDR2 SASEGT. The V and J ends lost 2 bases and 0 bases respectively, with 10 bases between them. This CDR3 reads CASSERVNLNTEAFF. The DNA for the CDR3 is TGTGCCAGCAGTGAAAGAGTCAACTTGAACACTGAAGCTTTCTTT.

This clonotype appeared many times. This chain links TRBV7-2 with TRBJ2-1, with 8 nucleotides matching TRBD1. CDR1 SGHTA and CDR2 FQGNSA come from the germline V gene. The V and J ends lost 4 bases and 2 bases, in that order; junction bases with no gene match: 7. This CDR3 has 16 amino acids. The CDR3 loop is CASSSQGQVTYNEQFF. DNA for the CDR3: TGTGCCAGCAGCTCACAGGGACAGGTGACCTACAATGAGCAGTTCTTC.

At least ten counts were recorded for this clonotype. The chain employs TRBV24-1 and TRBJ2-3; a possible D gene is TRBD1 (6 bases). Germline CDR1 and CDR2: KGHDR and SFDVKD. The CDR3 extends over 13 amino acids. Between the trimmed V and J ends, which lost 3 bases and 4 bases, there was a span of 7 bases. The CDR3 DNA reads TGTGCCACCAGTGATACAGGGTCAGATACGCAGTATTTT. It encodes CATSDTGSDTQYF.

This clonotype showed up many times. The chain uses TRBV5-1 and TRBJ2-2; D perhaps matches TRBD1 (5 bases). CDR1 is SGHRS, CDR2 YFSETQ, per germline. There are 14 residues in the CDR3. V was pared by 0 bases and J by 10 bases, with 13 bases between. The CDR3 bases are TGCGCCAGCAGCTTGGGGCAGGGTTTTTTGGAGCTGTTTTTT. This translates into CASSLGQGFLELFF.

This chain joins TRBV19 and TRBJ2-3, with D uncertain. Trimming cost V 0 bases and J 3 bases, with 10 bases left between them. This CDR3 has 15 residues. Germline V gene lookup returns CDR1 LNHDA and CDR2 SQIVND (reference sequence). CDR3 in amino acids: CASSIEDSRTDTQYF. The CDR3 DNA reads TGTGCCAGTAGTATAGAGGATAGCCGGACAGATACGCAGTATTTT.

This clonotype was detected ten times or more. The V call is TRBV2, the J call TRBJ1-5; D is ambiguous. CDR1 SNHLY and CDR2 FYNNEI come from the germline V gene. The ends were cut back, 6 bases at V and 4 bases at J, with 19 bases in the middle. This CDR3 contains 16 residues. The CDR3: CASSRDFLGLNQPQHF. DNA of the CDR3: TGTGCCAGCAGCCGGGATTTTCTGGGTTTAAATCAGCCCCAGCATTTT.

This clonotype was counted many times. The DNA of the CDR3 is TGTGCCAGCTCAGTAGGTCACACTGAAGCTTTCTTT. Amino acid sequence: CASSVGHTEAFF. The chain has TRBV18 and TRBJ1-1; D gene uncertain. The CDR3 runs to 12 residues. V dropped 5 bases and J dropped 3 bases, with 7 bases sitting between them. Per the germline V gene, CDR1 is KGHSH and CDR2 is LQKENI. Combining the CDR3 with reference TRBV18 and TRBJ1-1 gives the whole variable domain NAGVMQNPRHLVRRRGQEARLRCSPMKGHSHVYWYRQLPEEGLKFMVYLQKENIIDESGMPKERFSAEFPKEGPSILRIQQVVRGDSAAYFCASSVGHTEAFFGQGTRLTVV.

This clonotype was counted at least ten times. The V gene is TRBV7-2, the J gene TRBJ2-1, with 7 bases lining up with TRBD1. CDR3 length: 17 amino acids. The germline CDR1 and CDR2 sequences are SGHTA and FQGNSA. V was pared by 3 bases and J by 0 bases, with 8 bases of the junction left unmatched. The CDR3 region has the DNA TGTGCCAGCAGCTTCACCGGGACAGCTAGCTCCTACAATGAGCAGTTCTTC. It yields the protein CASSFTGTASSYNEQFF.

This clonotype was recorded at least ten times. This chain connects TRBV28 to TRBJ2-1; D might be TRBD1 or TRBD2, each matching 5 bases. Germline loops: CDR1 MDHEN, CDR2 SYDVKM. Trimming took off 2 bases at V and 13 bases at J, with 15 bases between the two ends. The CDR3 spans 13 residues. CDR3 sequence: CASSLGNPRGQFF. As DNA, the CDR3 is TGTGCCAGCAGTTTAGGAAACCCCCGGGGCCAGTTCTTC.

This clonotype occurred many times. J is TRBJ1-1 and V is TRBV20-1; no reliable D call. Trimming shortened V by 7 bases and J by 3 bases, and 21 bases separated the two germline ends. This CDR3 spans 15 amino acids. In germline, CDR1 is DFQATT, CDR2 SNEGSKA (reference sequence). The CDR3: CSELGSAGIDTEAFF. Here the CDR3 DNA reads TGCAGTGAACTGGGAAGTGCGGGAATTGACACTGAAGCTTTCTTT.

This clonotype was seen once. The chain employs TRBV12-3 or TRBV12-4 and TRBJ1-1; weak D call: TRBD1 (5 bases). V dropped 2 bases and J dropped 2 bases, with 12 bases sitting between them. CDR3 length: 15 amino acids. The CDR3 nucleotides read TGTGCCAGCAGTTTAAGCGGGACTTTAAACACTGAAGCTTTCTTT. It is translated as CASSLSGTLNTEAFF.

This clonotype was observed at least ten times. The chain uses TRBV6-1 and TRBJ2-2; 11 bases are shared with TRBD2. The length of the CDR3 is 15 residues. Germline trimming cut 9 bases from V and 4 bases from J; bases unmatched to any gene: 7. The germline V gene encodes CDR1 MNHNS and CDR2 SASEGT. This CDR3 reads CASRRLAGFTGELFF. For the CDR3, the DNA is TGTGCCAGTAGGAGACTAGCGGGGTTCACCGGGGAGCTGTTTTTT.

CDR3 in amino acids: CASSQGYMEGADTQYF. CDR3 nucleotides: TGTGCCAGCAGCCAGGGCTATATGGAGGGGGCAGATACGCAGTATTTT. The chain has TRBV3-1 and TRBJ2-3; D assignment may be TRBD1 or TRBD2 (6 bases each). Germline loops: CDR1 LGHDT, CDR2 YNNKEL (reference sequence). CDR3 length equals 16 residues. Trimming left V 3 bases short and J 4 bases short, with 17 bases between.

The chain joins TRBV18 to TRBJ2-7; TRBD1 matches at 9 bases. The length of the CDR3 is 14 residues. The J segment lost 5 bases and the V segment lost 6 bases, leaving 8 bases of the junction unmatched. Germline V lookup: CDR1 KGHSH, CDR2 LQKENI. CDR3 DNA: TGTGCCAGCTCTCCCGGGACAGGGAACCACGAGCAGTACTTC. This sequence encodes CASSPGTGNHEQYF.

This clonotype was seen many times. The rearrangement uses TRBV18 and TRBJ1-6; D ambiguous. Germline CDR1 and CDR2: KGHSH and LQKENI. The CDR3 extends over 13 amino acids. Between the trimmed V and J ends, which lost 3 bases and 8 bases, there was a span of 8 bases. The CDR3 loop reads CASSPGVDSPLHF. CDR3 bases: TGTGCCAGCTCACCTGGTGTAGATTCACCCCTCCACTTT.

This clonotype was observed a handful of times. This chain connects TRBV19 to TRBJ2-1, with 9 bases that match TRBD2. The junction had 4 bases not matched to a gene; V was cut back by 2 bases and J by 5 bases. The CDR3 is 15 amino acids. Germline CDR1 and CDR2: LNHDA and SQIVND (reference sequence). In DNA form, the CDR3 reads TGTGCCAGTAGTATACTAGCGGGGCCTAACAATGAGCAGTTCTTC. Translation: CASSILAGPNNEQFF.

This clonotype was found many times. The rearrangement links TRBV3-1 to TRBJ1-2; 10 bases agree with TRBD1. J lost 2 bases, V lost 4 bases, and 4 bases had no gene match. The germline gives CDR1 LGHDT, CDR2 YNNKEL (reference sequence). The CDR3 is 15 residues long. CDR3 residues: CASSRDRGENYGYTF. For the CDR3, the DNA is TGTGCCAGCAGCCGGGACAGGGGCGAGAACTATGGCTACACCTTC.

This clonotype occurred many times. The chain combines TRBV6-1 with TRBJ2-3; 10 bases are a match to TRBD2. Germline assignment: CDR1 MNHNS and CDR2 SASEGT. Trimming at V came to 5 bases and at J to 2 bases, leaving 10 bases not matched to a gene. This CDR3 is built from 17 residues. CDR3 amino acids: CASSPDKTSGFTDTQYF. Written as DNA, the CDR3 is TGTGCCAGCAGTCCCGATAAGACTAGCGGGTTCACAGATACGCAGTATTTT.